The 2 T cell receptor beta chains presented below share a single source sample, sequenced in a study of cytomegalovirus exposure and HLA in healthy donors. It was with 60 Vbeta and 13 Jbeta primers that the PCR ran. Data came from immunoSEQ multiplex PCR; TCRdb stores just in-frame clones and leaves some out. The sample has over 70,000 clones, around 80% seen once; the top ten hold around 25%. The sequencing input was PBMCs. All receptors come from a woman between 45 and 65 years old in good health and CMV-seropositive.

The chain is built from TRBV5-1 and TRBJ1-4, with D maybe TRBD1 (5 bases). Trimming stripped 0 bases from V and 7 bases from J, with 10 bases between. The CDR3 contains 14 residues. Germline values: CDR1 SGHRS, CDR2 YFSETQ. The CDR3 is CASSLVWGGEKLFF. The CDR3 DNA sequence: TGCGCCAGCAGCTTGGTCTGGGGGGGTGAAAAACTGTTTTTT.

The J gene is TRBJ2-1, the V gene TRBV30; D is undetermined. In germline, CDR1 is GTSNPN, CDR2 SVGIG (reference sequence). This CDR3 has 12 amino acids. V dropped 5 bases and J dropped 2 bases, with 7 bases sitting between them. DNA of the CDR3: TGTGCCTGGGCAGAAGCCTACAATGAGCAGTTCTTC. It is translated as CAWAEAYNEQFF.